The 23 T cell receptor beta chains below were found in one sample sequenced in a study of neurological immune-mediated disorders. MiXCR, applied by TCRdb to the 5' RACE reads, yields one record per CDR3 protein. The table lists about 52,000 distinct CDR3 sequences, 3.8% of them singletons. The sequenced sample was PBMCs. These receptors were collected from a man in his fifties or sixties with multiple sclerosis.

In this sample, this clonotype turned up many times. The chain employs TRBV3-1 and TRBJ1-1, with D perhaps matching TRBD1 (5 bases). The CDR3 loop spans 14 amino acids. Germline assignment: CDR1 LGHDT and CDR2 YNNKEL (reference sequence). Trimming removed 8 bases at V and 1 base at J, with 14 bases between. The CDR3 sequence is CASSSGARNTEAFF. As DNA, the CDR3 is TGTGCCAGCTCAAGCGGGGCGCGGAACACTGAAGCTTTCTTT.

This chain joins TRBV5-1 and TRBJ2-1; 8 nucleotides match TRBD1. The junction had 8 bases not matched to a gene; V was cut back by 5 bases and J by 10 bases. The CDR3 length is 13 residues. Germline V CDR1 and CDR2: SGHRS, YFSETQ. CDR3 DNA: TGCGCCAGCAGTTCCGACAGGGGATACGAGCAGTTCTTC. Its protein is CASSSDRGYEQFF.

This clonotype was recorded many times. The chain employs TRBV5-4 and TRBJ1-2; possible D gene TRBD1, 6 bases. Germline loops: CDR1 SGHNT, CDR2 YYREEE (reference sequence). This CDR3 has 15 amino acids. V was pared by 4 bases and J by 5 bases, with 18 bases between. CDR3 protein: CASSLPQQGPYGYTF. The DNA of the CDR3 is TGTGCCAGCAGCCTCCCTCAACAGGGACCTTATGGCTACACCTTC. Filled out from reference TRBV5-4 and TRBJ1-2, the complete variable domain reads ETGVTQSPTHLIKTRGQQVTLRCSSQSGHNTVSWYQQALGQGPQFIFQYYREEENGRGNFPPRFSGLQFPNYSSELNVNALELDDSALYLCASSLPQQGPYGYTFGSGTRLTVV.

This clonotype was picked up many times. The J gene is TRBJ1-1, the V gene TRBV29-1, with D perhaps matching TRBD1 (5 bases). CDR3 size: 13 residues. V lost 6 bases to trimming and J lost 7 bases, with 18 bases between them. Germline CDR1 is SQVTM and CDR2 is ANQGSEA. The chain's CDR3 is CSVARGALDEAFF. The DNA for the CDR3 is TGCAGCGTGGCTCGCGGGGCCCTCGATGAAGCTTTCTTT.

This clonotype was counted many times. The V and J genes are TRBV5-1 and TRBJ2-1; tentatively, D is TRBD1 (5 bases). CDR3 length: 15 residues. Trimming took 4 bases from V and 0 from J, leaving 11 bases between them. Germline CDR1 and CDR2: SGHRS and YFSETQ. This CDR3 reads CASSRQTASYNEQFF. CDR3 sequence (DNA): TGCGCCAGCAGCCGGCAGACAGCCTCCTACAATGAGCAGTTCTTC.

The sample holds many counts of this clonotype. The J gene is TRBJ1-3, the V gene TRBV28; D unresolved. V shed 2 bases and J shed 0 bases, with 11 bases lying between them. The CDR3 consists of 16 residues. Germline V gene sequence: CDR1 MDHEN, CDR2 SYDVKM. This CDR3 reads CASSLAALPSGNTIYF. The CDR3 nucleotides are TGTGCCAGCAGTTTAGCGGCGCTCCCCTCTGGAAACACCATATATTTT.

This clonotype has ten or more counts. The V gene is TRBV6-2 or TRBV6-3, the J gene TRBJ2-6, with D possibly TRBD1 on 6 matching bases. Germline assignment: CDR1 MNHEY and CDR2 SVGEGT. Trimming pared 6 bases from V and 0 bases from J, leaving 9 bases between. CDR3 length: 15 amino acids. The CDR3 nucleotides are TGTGCCAGCAGCCAACAGGGCTCTGGGGCCAACGTCCTGACTTTC. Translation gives CASSQQGSGANVLTF.

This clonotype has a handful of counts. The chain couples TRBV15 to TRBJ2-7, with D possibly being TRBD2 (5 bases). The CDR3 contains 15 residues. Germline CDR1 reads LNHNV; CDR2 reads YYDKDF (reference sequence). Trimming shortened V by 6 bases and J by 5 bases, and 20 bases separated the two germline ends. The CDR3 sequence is CATSRHSVVSNEQYF. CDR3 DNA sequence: TGTGCCACCAGTAGACATAGCGTCGTGTCGAACGAGCAGTACTTC.

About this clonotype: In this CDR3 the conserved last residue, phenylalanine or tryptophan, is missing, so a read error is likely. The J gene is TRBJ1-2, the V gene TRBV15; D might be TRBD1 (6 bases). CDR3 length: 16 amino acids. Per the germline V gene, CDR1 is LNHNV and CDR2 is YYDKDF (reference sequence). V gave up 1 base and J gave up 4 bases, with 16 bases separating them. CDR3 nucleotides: TGTGCCACCAGCAGAGCCGAGGACAGTGCGATCTATGGCTACACCATC. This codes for CATSRAEDSAIYGYTI.

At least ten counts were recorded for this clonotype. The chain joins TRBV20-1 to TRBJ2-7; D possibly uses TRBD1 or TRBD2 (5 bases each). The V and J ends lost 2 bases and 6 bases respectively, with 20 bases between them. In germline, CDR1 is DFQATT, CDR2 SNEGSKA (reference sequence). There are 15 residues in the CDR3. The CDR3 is CSARLLRGPPTEQYF. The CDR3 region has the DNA TGCAGTGCTAGACTTCTCCGGGGCCCTCCGACCGAGCAGTACTTC.

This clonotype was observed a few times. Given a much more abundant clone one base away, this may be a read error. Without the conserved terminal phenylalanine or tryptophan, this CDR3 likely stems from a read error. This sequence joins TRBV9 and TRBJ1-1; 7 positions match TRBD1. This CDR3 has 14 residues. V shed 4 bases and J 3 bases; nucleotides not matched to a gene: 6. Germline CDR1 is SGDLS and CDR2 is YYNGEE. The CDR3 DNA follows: TGTGCCAGCAGCCCGAGGGGGCAGGACACTGAAGCTTTCTGT. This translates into CASSPRGQDTEAFC.

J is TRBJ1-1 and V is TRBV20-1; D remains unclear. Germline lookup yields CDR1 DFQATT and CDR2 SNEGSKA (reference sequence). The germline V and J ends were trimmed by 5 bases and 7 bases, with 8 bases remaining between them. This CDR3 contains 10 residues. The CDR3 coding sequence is TGCAGTGCTGGTCACAGTGAAGCTTTCTTT. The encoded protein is CSAGHSEAFF.

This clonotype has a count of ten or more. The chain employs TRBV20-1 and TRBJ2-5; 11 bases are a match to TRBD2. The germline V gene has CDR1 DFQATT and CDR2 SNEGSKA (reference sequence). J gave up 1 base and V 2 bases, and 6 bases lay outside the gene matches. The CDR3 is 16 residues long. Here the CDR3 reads CSARFASGGSQETQYF. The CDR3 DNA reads TGCAGTGCTAGATTTGCTAGCGGGGGGTCCCAAGAGACCCAGTACTTC.

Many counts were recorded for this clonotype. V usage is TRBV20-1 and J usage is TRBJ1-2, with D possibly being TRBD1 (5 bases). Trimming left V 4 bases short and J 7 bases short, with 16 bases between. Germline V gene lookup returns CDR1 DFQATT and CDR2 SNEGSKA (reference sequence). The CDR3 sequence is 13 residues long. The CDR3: CSAIAPGRGGYTF. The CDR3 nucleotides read TGCAGTGCTATAGCCCCAGGGAGAGGTGGCTACACCTTC.

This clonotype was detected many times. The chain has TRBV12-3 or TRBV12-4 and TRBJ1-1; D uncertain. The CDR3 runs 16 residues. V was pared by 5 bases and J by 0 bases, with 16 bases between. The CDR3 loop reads CASSPRGVSMNTEAFF. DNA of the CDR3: TGTGCCAGCAGTCCTAGAGGCGTCTCCATGAACACTGAAGCTTTCTTT.

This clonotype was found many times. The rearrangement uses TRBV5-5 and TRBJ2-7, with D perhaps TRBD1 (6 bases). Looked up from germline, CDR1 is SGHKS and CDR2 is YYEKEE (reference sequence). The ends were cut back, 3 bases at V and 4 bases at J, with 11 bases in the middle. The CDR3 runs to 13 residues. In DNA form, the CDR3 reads TGTGCCAGCAGCTGGACAGTCGCATACGAGCAGTACTTC. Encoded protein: CASSWTVAYEQYF.

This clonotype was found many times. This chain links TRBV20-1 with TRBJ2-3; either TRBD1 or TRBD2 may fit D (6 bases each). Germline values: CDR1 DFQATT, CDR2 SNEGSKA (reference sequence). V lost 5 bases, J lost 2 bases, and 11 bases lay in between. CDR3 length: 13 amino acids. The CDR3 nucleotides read TGCAGTGCTCTAGGGGGGAACACAGATACGCAGTATTTT. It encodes CSALGGNTDTQYF.

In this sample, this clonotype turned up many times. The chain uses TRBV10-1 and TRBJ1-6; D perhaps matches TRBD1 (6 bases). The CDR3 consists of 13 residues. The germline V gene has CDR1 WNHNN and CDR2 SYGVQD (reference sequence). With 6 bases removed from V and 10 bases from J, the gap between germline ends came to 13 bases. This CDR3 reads CASSPGHGSPLHF. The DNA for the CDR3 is TGCGCCAGCAGCCCGGGACACGGATCACCCCTCCACTTT.

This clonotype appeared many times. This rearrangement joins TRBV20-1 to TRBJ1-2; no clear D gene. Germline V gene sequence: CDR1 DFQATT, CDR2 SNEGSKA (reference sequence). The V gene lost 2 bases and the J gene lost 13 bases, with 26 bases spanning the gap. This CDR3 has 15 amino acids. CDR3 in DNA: TGCAGTGCTAGACCTGCGGACTGGCTGAAGCCGGGTGGCACCTTC. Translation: CSARPADWLKPGGTF.

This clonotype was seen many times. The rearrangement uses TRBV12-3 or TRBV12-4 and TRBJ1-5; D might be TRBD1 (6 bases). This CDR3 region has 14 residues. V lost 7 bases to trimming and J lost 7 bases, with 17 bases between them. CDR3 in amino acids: CASTLTGSLQPQHF. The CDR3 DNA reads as TGTGCCAGCACCCTAACAGGGTCCCTCCAGCCCCAGCATTTT.

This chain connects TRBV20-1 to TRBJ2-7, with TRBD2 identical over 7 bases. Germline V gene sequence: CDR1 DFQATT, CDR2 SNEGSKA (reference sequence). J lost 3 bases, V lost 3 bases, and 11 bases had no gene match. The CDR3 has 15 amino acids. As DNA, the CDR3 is TGCAGTGCTAGGGAGCTACTAGCGAACGTCTACGAGCAGTACTTC. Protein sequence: CSARELLANVYEQYF.

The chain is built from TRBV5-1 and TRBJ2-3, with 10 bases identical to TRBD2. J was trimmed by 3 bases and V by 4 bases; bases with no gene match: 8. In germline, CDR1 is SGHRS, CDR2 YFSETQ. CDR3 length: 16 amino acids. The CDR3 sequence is CASSQRTSGVTDTQYF. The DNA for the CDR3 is TGCGCCAGCAGCCAACGAACTAGCGGGGTGACAGATACGCAGTATTTT.

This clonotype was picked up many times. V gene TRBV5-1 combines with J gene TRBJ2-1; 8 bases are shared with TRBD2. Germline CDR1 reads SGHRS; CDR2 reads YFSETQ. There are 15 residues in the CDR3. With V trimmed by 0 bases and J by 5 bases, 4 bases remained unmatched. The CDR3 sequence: CASSLGGRSHNEQFF. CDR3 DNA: TGCGCCAGCAGCTTGGGCGGGAGGTCCCACAATGAGCAGTTCTTC.